These T cell receptor beta chains were read from a single sample in a study of blood T cell repertoires in COVID-19. Only in-frame clones appear in the TCRdb table, and some are missing; sequencing was by immunoSEQ multiplex PCR. The sample records more than 45,000 clones, approximately 90% being singletons. Sequenced sample: peripheral blood. All receptors derive from a woman older than 75 with COVID-19, enrolled during active disease. CDR3s include the opening cysteine and the closing phenylalanine or tryptophan. Each record gives: J gene, clone size, V gene, D gene, CDR3 protein, CDR3 DNA. A D gene is named only where the DNA matches it firmly. A clone size is listed for some rows: how often the clone was seen (once, few, many), or a class if it is expanded.

J gene: TRBJ2-7; clone size: .; V gene: TRBV27; D gene: .; CDR3 protein: CASSLSGQIYEQYF; CDR3 DNA: TGTGCCAGCAGTTTATCGGGGCAGATCTACGAGCAGTACTTC
J gene: TRBJ1-1; clone size: .; V gene: TRBV5-4; D gene: TRBD1; CDR3 protein: CASSFPGQGNTEAFF; CDR3 DNA: TGTGCCAGCAGCTTTCCGGGACAGGGGAACACTGAAGCTTTCTTT
J gene: TRBJ2-7; clone size: .; V gene: TRBV29-1; D gene: TRBD2; CDR3 protein: CSVRLAGPSYEQYF; CDR3 DNA: TGCAGCGTGAGACTAGCGGGCCCCTCCTACGAGCAGTACTTC
J gene: TRBJ2-4; clone size: .; V gene: TRBV4-1; D gene: TRBD1; CDR3 protein: CASSQADRDNIQYF; CDR3 DNA: TGCGCCAGCAGCCAGGCGGACAGGGACAACATTCAGTACTTC
J gene: TRBJ2-6; clone size: .; V gene: TRBV5-1; D gene: TRBD1; CDR3 protein: CASSSGQGTANVLTF; CDR3 DNA: TGCGCCAGCAGCTCGGGACAGGGGACGGCCAACGTCCTGACTTTC
J gene: TRBJ1-5; clone size: .; V gene: TRBV6-4; D gene: .; CDR3 protein: CASATTSNQPQHF; CDR3 DNA: TGTGCCAGCGCCACAACTAGCAATCAGCCCCAGCATTTT
J gene: TRBJ2-5; clone size: .; V gene: TRBV3-1/TRBV3-2; D gene: TRBD1; CDR3 protein: CASSQLDRSYETQYF; CDR3 DNA: TGTGCCAGCAGCCAATTGGACAGGTCCTACGAGACCCAGTACTTC
J gene: TRBJ2-2; clone size: once; V gene: TRBV6-4; D gene: .; CDR3 protein: CASSPLGELFF; CDR3 DNA: TGTGCCAGCAGTCCCTTAGGGGAGCTGTTTTTT
J gene: TRBJ1-1; clone size: .; V gene: TRBV29-1; D gene: .; CDR3 protein: CSWDRGENTEAFF; CDR3 DNA: TGCAGCTGGGATCGGGGTGAGAACACTGAAGCTTTCTTT
J gene: TRBJ1-1; clone size: .; V gene: TRBV18; D gene: TRBD1; CDR3 protein: CASSPVTGTGIMNTEAFF; CDR3 DNA: TGTGCCAGCTCACCGGTTACCGGGACAGGTATAATGAACACTGAAGCTTTCTTT
J gene: TRBJ2-5; clone size: .; V gene: TRBV5-4; D gene: .; CDR3 protein: CASSLGGEWRETQYF; CDR3 DNA: TGTGCCAGCAGCTTGGGTGGTGAGTGGAGGGAGACCCAGTACTTC
J gene: TRBJ2-2; clone size: .; V gene: TRBV5-1; D gene: TRBD2; CDR3 protein: CASRTSGGPYQNTGELFF; CDR3 DNA: TGCGCCAGCAGGACTAGCGGGGGGCCCTATCAGAACACCGGGGAGCTGTTTTTT
J gene: TRBJ2-2; clone size: .; V gene: TRBV4-2; D gene: TRBD2; CDR3 protein: CASSPSPRSSGGASGELFF; CDR3 DNA: TGTGCCAGCAGCCCATCTCCCCGATCTAGCGGGGGGGCCTCCGGGGAGCTGTTTTTT
J gene: TRBJ1-4; clone size: .; V gene: TRBV4-1; D gene: .; CDR3 protein: CASSHPQAYNEKLFF; CDR3 DNA: TGCGCCAGCAGCCACCCACAGGCCTATAATGAAAAACTGTTTTTT
J gene: TRBJ2-3; clone size: .; V gene: TRBV19; D gene: .; CDR3 protein: CASRFRGDTQYF; CDR3 DNA: TGTGCCAGTAGATTCCGGGGAGATACGCAGTATTTT
J gene: TRBJ2-1; clone size: .; V gene: TRBV6-1; D gene: .; CDR3 protein: CASSEYGGELFF; CDR3 DNA: TGTGCCAGCAGTGAATATGGCGGGGAACTGTTCTTC
J gene: TRBJ1-2; clone size: .; V gene: TRBV5-1; D gene: TRBD1; CDR3 protein: CASSLAQGVPGYTF; CDR3 DNA: TGCGCCAGCAGCTTGGCGCAGGGGGTACCTGGCTACACCTTC
J gene: TRBJ2-5; clone size: .; V gene: TRBV7-9; D gene: .; CDR3 protein: CASTRGQNWEETQYF; CDR3 DNA: TGTGCCAGCACCCGTGGACAGAATTGGGAAGAGACCCAGTACTTC
J gene: TRBJ1-2; clone size: few; V gene: TRBV27; D gene: .; CDR3 protein: CASSPFHRRTNYGYTF; CDR3 DNA: TGTGCCAGCAGCCCCTTCCACAGAAGAACTAACTATGGCTACACCTTC
J gene: TRBJ1-5; clone size: once; V gene: TRBV12-3/TRBV12-4; D gene: TRBD1; CDR3 protein: CASRRQGTQPQHF; CDR3 DNA: TGTGCCAGCAGAAGACAGGGCACCCAGCCCCAGCATTTT
J gene: TRBJ2-7; clone size: few; V gene: TRBV7-9; D gene: .; CDR3 protein: CASSLIGGTYEQYF; CDR3 DNA: TGTGCCAGCAGCTTAATAGGAGGGACCTACGAGCAGTACTTC
J gene: TRBJ1-3; clone size: .; V gene: TRBV5-1; D gene: .; CDR3 protein: CASSSQGKGSGNTIYF; CDR3 DNA: TGCGCCAGCAGCTCACAGGGAAAAGGCTCTGGAAACACCATATATTTT
J gene: TRBJ2-1; clone size: .; V gene: TRBV18; D gene: TRBD2; CDR3 protein: CASSPTSGNEQFF; CDR3 DNA: TGTGCCAGCTCACCTACTAGCGGAAATGAGCAGTTCTTC
J gene: TRBJ1-6; clone size: .; V gene: TRBV6-5; D gene: TRBD1; CDR3 protein: CASSLEQGASPLHF; CDR3 DNA: TGTGCCAGCAGCCTTGAACAGGGGGCTTCACCCCTCCACTTT
J gene: TRBJ1-6; clone size: .; V gene: TRBV6-2/TRBV6-3; D gene: .; CDR3 protein: CASSSELYNSPLHF; CDR3 DNA: TGTGCCAGCAGCTCCGAGCTCTATAATTCACCCCTCCACTTT
J gene: TRBJ2-1; clone size: .; V gene: TRBV5-4; D gene: .; CDR3 protein: CASSYDRNNEQFF; CDR3 DNA: TGTGCCAGCAGCTACGACAGAAACAATGAGCAGTTCTTC
J gene: TRBJ1-6; clone size: .; V gene: TRBV7-2; D gene: .; CDR3 protein: CASSFVGGSPLHF; CDR3 DNA: TGTGCCAGCAGCTTTGTGGGCGGGTCACCCCTCCACTTT
J gene: TRBJ2-1; clone size: .; V gene: TRBV24-1; D gene: .; CDR3 protein: CAIQGSWDNEQFF; CDR3 DNA: TGTGCCATCCAGGGGAGTTGGGACAATGAGCAGTTCTTC
J gene: TRBJ1-2; clone size: .; V gene: TRBV9; D gene: .; CDR3 protein: CASSGAGVSANYGYTF; CDR3 DNA: TGTGCCAGCAGCGGAGCAGGGGTCTCAGCTAACTATGGCTACACCTTC
J gene: TRBJ1-4; clone size: .; V gene: TRBV28; D gene: TRBD1; CDR3 protein: CASSLPVDRGREKLFF; CDR3 DNA: TGTGCCAGCAGTTTACCCGTGGACAGGGGCAGGGAAAAACTGTTTTTT
J gene: TRBJ2-1; clone size: .; V gene: TRBV9; D gene: TRBD2; CDR3 protein: CASSPPTSGSNEQFF; CDR3 DNA: TGTGCCAGCAGCCCCCCCACTAGCGGGTCCAATGAGCAGTTCTTC
J gene: TRBJ2-4; clone size: .; V gene: TRBV29-1; D gene: TRBD1; CDR3 protein: CSVRQGRNIQYF; CDR3 DNA: TGCAGCGTTCGACAGGGTCGCAACATTCAGTACTTC
J gene: TRBJ1-2; clone size: .; V gene: TRBV12-3/TRBV12-4; D gene: .; CDR3 protein: CASTMGGPGGYTF; CDR3 DNA: TGTGCCAGCACCATGGGGGGGCCAGGAGGCTACACCTTC
J gene: TRBJ1-1; clone size: once; V gene: TRBV7-8; D gene: .; CDR3 protein: CASSSYSNTEAFF; CDR3 DNA: TGTGCCAGCAGCTCATACAGTAACACTGAAGCTTTCTTT
J gene: TRBJ1-1; clone size: .; V gene: TRBV12-3/TRBV12-4; D gene: .; CDR3 protein: CASSRLRDTEAFF; CDR3 DNA: TGTGCCAGCAGCAGGCTAAGAGACACTGAAGCTTTCTTT
J gene: TRBJ2-5; clone size: .; V gene: TRBV9; D gene: TRBD2; CDR3 protein: CASSPTPGLAGQETQYF; CDR3 DNA: TGTGCCAGCAGCCCGACTCCGGGACTAGCGGGACAAGAGACCCAGTACTTC
J gene: TRBJ2-5; clone size: .; V gene: TRBV27; D gene: TRBD2; CDR3 protein: CASRPLSGGGLETQYF; CDR3 DNA: TGTGCCAGCAGACCCCTCAGCGGGGGGGGTCTAGAGACCCAGTACTTC
J gene: TRBJ2-2; clone size: .; V gene: TRBV6-2/TRBV6-3; D gene: TRBD2; CDR3 protein: CASSYGLAGGPGTGELFF; CDR3 DNA: TGTGCCAGCAGTTACGGACTAGCGGGGGGGCCTGGCACCGGGGAGCTGTTTTTT
J gene: TRBJ2-5; clone size: .; V gene: TRBV5-4; D gene: TRBD1; CDR3 protein: CASRFRGTETQYF; CDR3 DNA: TGTGCCAGCAGATTCAGGGGGACGGAGACCCAGTACTTC
J gene: TRBJ2-1; clone size: .; V gene: TRBV5-1; D gene: TRBD2; CDR3 protein: CASRGLHNEQFF; CDR3 DNA: TGCGCCAGCAGGGGACTACACAATGAGCAGTTCTTC
J gene: TRBJ2-7; clone size: few; V gene: TRBV5-6; D gene: .; CDR3 protein: CASSKNTYEQYF; CDR3 DNA: TGTGCCAGCAGCAAAAACACCTACGAGCAGTACTTC
J gene: TRBJ2-3; clone size: .; V gene: TRBV11-2; D gene: TRBD2; CDR3 protein: CASSSRDYGTDTQYF; CDR3 DNA: TGTGCCAGCAGCAGCCGGGACTACGGCACAGATACGCAGTATTTT
J gene: TRBJ2-7; clone size: .; V gene: TRBV5-1; D gene: .; CDR3 protein: CASSLPGDEQYF; CDR3 DNA: TGCGCCAGCAGCTTGCCCGGGGATGAGCAGTACTTC
J gene: TRBJ1-6; clone size: .; V gene: TRBV3-1/TRBV3-2; D gene: TRBD1; CDR3 protein: CASSQNRGNSPLHF; CDR3 DNA: TGTGCCAGCAGCCAAAACAGGGGAAATTCACCCCTCCACTTT
J gene: TRBJ2-2; clone size: once; V gene: TRBV15; D gene: .; CDR3 protein: CATSRGGPNTGELFF; CDR3 DNA: TGTGCCACCAGCAGAGGGGGCCCGAACACCGGGGAGCTGTTTTTT
J gene: TRBJ2-1; clone size: .; V gene: TRBV2; D gene: .; CDR3 protein: CASSEGSAYNEQFF; CDR3 DNA: TGTGCCAGCAGTGAAGGTAGCGCCTACAATGAGCAGTTCTTC
J gene: TRBJ2-3; clone size: .; V gene: TRBV18; D gene: .; CDR3 protein: CASSPPQRGQDTQYF; CDR3 DNA: TGTGCCAGCTCACCACCCCAGCGGGGACAAGATACGCAGTATTTT
J gene: TRBJ2-6; clone size: .; V gene: TRBV5-1; D gene: .; CDR3 protein: CASRKELSGANVLTF; CDR3 DNA: TGCGCCAGCAGAAAGGAGCTCTCGGGGGCCAACGTCCTGACTTTC
J gene: TRBJ2-3; clone size: .; V gene: TRBV27; D gene: TRBD2; CDR3 protein: CASSLGGGTDTQYF; CDR3 DNA: TGTGCCAGCAGTCTGGGCGGGGGAACAGATACGCAGTATTTT
J gene: TRBJ2-3; clone size: .; V gene: TRBV10-2; D gene: .; CDR3 protein: CASSERNGGTDTQYF; CDR3 DNA: TGCGCCAGCAGTGAACGGAACGGAGGGACAGATACGCAGTATTTT
J gene: TRBJ2-5; clone size: few; V gene: TRBV2; D gene: TRBD1; CDR3 protein: CASIIDRGSQYF; CDR3 DNA: TGTGCCAGCATTATAGACAGGGGGTCCCAGTACTTC
J gene: TRBJ2-5; clone size: .; V gene: TRBV24-1; D gene: TRBD2; CDR3 protein: CATPSRAGVEETQYF; CDR3 DNA: TGTGCCACCCCCAGCAGAGCGGGGGTTGAAGAGACCCAGTACTTC
J gene: TRBJ1-1; clone size: .; V gene: TRBV6-5; D gene: .; CDR3 protein: CASSYGLWAFF; CDR3 DNA: TGTGCCAGCAGTTACGGGCTCTGGGCTTTCTTT
J gene: TRBJ1-2; clone size: .; V gene: TRBV27; D gene: TRBD1; CDR3 protein: CASSSLTGQGAFGYTF; CDR3 DNA: TGTGCCAGCAGTTCCCTAACCGGACAGGGGGCCTTTGGCTACACCTTC